The clone carrying this T cell receptor beta chain was picked up one time. Its antigen is still unknown. An end of the junction does not agree with germline; a read error may underlie this. This CDR3 region has 16 residues. Germline V gives CDR1 ENHRY, CDR2 SYGVKD. Scientists amplified the TCR beta CDR3 regions from RNA transcripts. The authors performed first-round RT-PCR with HTBI primers and then a second-round multiplex PCR. TCRdb analysed the multiplex PCR reads with MiXCR anew, one entry per CDR3 protein. The data contain hundreds of thousands of distinct CDR3 sequences, about 44% of them singletons. These data are taken from a study of Graves' ophthalmopathy and Graves' hyperthyroidism. Study results and limitations: Ophthalmopathy progression predictions by the model showed around 72% specificity and 70.59% sensitivity.

The sequence came from an adult man with Graves' ophthalmopathy. J is TRBJ2-7 and V is TRBV10-3, with TRBD1 identical over 10 bases. The specimen sequenced was peripheral blood. CDR3 DNA sequence: TGTGCCAGCAGTTACGGAGGGGACAGGGGTCCGGACGAGCAGTACTTC. Translated: CASSYGGDRGPDEQYF.